This T cell receptor beta chain stems from a study of blood T cells in healthy people across ages. Study-level points and caveats: Lack of knowledge of donor CMV status possibly confounded expanded clonotype changes.

Worth noting for this clonotype: No antigen is known for it.

Primers used in a second PCR of about 7 to 12 cycles were a sample-barcoded 5' primer and a J-beta primer mix. Through a template-switch adaptor with 12 random nucleotides, each cDNA molecule received a tag. All samples gave at least 2.5 million CDR3-containing paired-end reads. TCRdb re-analysed the 5' RACE reads in MiXCR, keeping a single row per CDR3 protein. The data contain over 1,500,000 distinct CDR3 sequences, around half of them singletons. CDR1 is MNHEY, CDR2 SVGEGT, per germline. CDR3 length equals 15 residues. Trimming took 7 bases from V and 0 from J, leaving 13 bases between them. This TCR was sampled from a woman between 40 and 50 years old in good health. This chain joins TRBV6-2 or TRBV6-3 and TRBJ2-1, with no clear D. Sequenced sample: blood. This CDR3 is CASNDPWISYNEQFF. The CDR3 bases are TGTGCCAGCAACGACCCCTGGATCTCCTACAATGAGCAGTTCTTC.